The 9 T cell receptor beta chains below were found in one sample sequenced in a study of graft-versus-host responses after intestinal transplantation. Only in-frame clones appear in the TCRdb table, and some are missing; sequencing was by immunoSEQ multiplex PCR. The profile covers tens of thousands of clones, with 90% to 95% appearing a single time and 5% to 6.5% taken by the ten largest. Sequenced here: PBMCs, sampled about 800 days after a first intestinal transplant, on the day of a second. These TCRs come from a human patient who received an intestinal transplant, so some T cells may come from the graft donor.

The chain is built from TRBV28 and TRBJ2-3; 11 nucleotides agree with TRBD2. V was clipped by 5 bases and J by 9 bases; unmatched bases: 25. The germline gives CDR1 MDHEN, CDR2 SYDVKM. The CDR3 spans 20 residues. This chain's CDR3 is CASSPRQGATLAGGPQTQYF. The CDR3 DNA follows: TGTGCCAGCAGTCCCCGACAGGGAGCTACTTTAGCGGGAGGGCCTCAGACGCAGTATTTT.

The chain uses TRBV2 and TRBJ2-3; D is tentatively TRBD1 or TRBD2 (6 bases each). Per germline, CDR1 SNHLY and CDR2 FYNNEI. The V end lost 7 bases, the J end lost 4 bases, and 15 bases lay between the germline ends. This CDR3 is built from 14 residues. DNA for the CDR3: TGTGCCAGCACCTCCCCCGGGGGCCCAGATACGCAGTATTTT. Protein sequence: CASTSPGGPDTQYF.

The chain carries TRBV30 and TRBJ1-5, with D perhaps TRBD1 (5 bases). The CDR3 loop spans 13 amino acids. The germline V gene encodes CDR1 GTSNPN and CDR2 SVGIG (reference sequence). Trimming removed 5 bases from V and 4 bases from J, with 12 bases in between. The CDR3 coding sequence is TGTGCCTGGGGTGCAGGGCTTAATCAGCCCCAGCATTTT. Protein: CAWGAGLNQPQHF. Using reference TRBV30 and TRBJ1-5 for the parts outside the CDR3, the full variable domain is SQTIHQWPATLVQPVGSPLSLECTVEGTSNPNLYWYRQAAGRGLQLLFYSVGIGQISSEVPQNLSASRPQDRQFILSSKKLLLSDSGFYLCAWGAGLNQPQHFGDGTRLSIL.

The chain combines TRBV27 with TRBJ1-2; 9 bases map to TRBD1. The germline V gene encodes CDR1 MNHEY and CDR2 SMNVEV (reference sequence). This CDR3 contains 14 residues. Unmatched junction bases numbered 10, after V lost 6 bases and J lost 8 bases. The CDR3 DNA reads as TGTGCCAGCAGACCGGGACAGGGTGTCGGGGGCTACACCTTC. Its protein product is CASRPGQGVGGYTF.

The chain is built from TRBV6-5 and TRBJ1-6, with D perhaps TRBD1 (6 bases). This CDR3 spans 15 amino acids. Germline V gives CDR1 MNHEY, CDR2 SVGAGI. Deletions cut 0 bases from V and 10 bases from J, with 13 bases between. The CDR3 DNA follows: TGTGCCAGCAGTTACTCACAGGGAGCTCGGTCACCCCTCCACTTT. This translates into CASSYSQGARSPLHF.

The DNA of the CDR3 is TGTGCCAGCAGTGCTCCGGGACAGCCTGAAGCTTTCTTT. Its protein product is CASSAPGQPEAFF. V is TRBV2 and J is TRBJ1-1; 7 bases agree with TRBD1. Germline CDR1 is SNHLY and CDR2 is FYNNEI. Trimming cost V 4 bases and J 6 bases; bases outside gene matches: 5. The CDR3 is 13 residues long.

In its sample, this clone was seen once. The V call is TRBV11-2, the J call TRBJ2-7, with a possible D match to TRBD2 (5 bases). V dropped 1 base and J dropped 7 bases, with 11 bases sitting between them. The CDR3 totals 13 residues. Germline assignment: CDR1 SGHAT and CDR2 FQNNGV. The DNA of the CDR3 is TGTGCCAGCAGCTTAGCACTAGTAAGGGAGCAGTACTTC. Its translation is CASSLALVREQYF.

This chain joins TRBV6-1 and TRBJ1-1; D remains ambiguous. The germline V gene encodes CDR1 MNHNS and CDR2 SASEGT. V was pared by 3 bases and J by 1 base, with 6 bases between. The CDR3 runs to 13 residues. CDR3 DNA: TGTGCCAGCAGTGAGCAACCGAACACTGAAGCTTTCTTT. Translated: CASSEQPNTEAFF.

The gene calls are TRBV30 and TRBJ1-5; the D gene is possibly TRBD1 (6 bases). Trimming shortened V by 1 base and J by 7 bases, and 14 bases separated the two germline ends. The CDR3 length is 14 residues. Germline lookup yields CDR1 GTSNPN and CDR2 SVGIG (reference sequence). The CDR3 spells CAWSGAGGPQPQHF. The CDR3 nucleotides read TGTGCCTGGAGTGGGGCCGGGGGGCCCCAGCCCCAGCATTTT.